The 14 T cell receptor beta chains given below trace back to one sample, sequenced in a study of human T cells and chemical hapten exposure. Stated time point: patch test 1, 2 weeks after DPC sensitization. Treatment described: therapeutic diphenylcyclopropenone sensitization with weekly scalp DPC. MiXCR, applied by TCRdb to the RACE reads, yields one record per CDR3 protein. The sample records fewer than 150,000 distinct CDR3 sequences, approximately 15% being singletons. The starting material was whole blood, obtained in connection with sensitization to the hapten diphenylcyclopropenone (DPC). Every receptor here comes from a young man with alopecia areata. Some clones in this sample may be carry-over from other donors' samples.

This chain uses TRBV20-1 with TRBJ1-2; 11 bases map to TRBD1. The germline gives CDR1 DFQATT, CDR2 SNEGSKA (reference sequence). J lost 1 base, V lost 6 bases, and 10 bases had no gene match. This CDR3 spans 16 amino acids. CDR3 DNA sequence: TGCAGTGCCAACTCCGGGACAGGGGGTGTTAACTATGGCTACACCTTC. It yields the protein CSANSGTGGVNYGYTF.

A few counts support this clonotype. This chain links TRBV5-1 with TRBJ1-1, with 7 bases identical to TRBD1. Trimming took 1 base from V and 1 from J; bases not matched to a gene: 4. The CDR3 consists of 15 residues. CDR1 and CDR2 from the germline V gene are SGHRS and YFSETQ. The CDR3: CASSLMGQRNTEAFF. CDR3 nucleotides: TGCGCCAGCAGCTTGATGGGACAGAGGAACACTGAAGCTTTCTTT. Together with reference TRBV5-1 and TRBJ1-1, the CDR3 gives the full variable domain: KAGVTQTPRYLIKTRGQQVTLSCSPISGHRSVSWYQQTPGQGLQFLFEYFSETQRNKGNFPGRFSGRQFSNSRSEMNVSTLELGDSALYLCASSLMGQRNTEAFFGQGTRLTVV.

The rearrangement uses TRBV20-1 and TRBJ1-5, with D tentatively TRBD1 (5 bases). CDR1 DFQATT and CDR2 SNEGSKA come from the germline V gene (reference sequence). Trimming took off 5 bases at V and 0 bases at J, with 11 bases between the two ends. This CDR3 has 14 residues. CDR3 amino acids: CSAYGTYSNQPQHF. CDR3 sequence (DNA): TGCAGTGCTTACGGGACTTATAGCAATCAGCCCCAGCATTTT.

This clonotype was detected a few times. DNA of the CDR3: TGTGCCAGTAGTCTAACACCCGTTGACACTGAAGCTTTCTTT. Protein product: CASSLTPVDTEAFF. V usage is TRBV19 and J usage is TRBJ1-1; D uncertain. Trimming pared 5 bases from V and 3 bases from J, leaving 13 bases between. This CDR3 has 14 residues. CDR1 is LNHDA and CDR2 is SQIVND in the germline V gene (reference sequence).

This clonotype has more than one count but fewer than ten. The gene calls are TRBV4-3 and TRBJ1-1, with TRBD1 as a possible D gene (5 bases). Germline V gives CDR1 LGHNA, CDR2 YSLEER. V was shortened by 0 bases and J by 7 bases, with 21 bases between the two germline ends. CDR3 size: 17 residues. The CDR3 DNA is TGCGCCAGCAGCCAAGAAATGAAGGGACCACCCGGCGGTGAAGCTTTCTTT. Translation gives CASSQEMKGPPGGEAFF.

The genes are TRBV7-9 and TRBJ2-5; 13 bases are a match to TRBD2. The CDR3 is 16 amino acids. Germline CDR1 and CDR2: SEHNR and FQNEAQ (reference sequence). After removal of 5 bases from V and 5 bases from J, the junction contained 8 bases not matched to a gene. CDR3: CASSPTSGGARETQYF. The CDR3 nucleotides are TGTGCCAGCAGCCCCACTAGCGGGGGGGCCAGGGAGACCCAGTACTTC.

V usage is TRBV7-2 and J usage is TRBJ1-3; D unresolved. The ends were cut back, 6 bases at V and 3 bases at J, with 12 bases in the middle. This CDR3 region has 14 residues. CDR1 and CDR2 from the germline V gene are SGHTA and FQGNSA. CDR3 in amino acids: CASRPGIVGNTIYF. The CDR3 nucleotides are TGTGCCAGCAGGCCGGGGATTGTTGGAAACACCATATATTTT.

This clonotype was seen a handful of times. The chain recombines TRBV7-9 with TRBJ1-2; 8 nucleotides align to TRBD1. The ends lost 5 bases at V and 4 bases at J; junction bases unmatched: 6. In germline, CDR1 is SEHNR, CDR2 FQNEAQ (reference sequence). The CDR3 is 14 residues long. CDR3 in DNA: TGTGCCAGCAGCAACGGACAGGGCCCCTATGGCTACACCTTC. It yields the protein CASSNGQGPYGYTF.

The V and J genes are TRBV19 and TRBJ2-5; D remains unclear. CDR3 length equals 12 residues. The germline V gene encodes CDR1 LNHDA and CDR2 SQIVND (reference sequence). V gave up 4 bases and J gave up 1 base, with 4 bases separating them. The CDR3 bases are TGTGCCAGTAGTAACAGCCAAGAGACCCAGTACTTC. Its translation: CASSNSQETQYF.

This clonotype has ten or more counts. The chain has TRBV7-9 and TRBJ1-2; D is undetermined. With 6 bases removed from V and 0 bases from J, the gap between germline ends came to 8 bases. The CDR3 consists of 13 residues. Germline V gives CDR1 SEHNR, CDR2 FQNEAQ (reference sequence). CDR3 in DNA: TGTGCCAGCAGGACACCGGCTAACTATGGCTACACCTTC. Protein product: CASRTPANYGYTF.

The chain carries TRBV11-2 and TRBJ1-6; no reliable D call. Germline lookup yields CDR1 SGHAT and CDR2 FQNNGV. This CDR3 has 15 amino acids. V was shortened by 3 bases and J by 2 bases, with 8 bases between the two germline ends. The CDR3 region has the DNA TGTGCCAGCAGCTTGGACGGAGCCTATAATTCACCCCTCCACTTT. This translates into CASSLDGAYNSPLHF.

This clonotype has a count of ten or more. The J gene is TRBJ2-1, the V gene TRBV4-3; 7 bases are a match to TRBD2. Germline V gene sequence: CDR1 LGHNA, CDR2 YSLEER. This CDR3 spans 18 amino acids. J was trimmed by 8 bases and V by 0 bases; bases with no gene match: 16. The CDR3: CASSQDAIGLGSPHEQFF. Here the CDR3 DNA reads TGCGCCAGCAGCCAAGACGCCATAGGACTAGGTTCCCCCCATGAGCAGTTCTTC.

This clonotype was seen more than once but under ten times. The DNA of the CDR3 is TGTGCCAGCAGTCCCTTTAGCGGGGGAGACCGCACAGATACGCAGTATTTT. Translated: CASSPFSGGDRTDTQYF. The chain recombines TRBV28 with TRBJ2-3; 9 nucleotides line up with TRBD2. There are 17 residues in the CDR3. V shed 5 bases and J 1 base; nucleotides not matched to a gene: 10. Germline V gene lookup returns CDR1 MDHEN and CDR2 SYDVKM.

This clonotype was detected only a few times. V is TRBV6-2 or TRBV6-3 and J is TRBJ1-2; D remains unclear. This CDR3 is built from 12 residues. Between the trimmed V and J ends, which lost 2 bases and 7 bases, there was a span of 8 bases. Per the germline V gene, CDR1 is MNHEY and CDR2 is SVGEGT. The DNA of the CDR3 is TGTGCCAGCAGTTACGGGGATAGTGGCTACACCTTC. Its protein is CASSYGDSGYTF.